This T cell receptor (beta chain) emerged from a study of beta chain features in type 1 diabetes. The authors obtained over 95% purity in all sorted populations. Study findings and constraints: The study found fewer insertions and more deletions at VDJ junctions in type 1 diabetes patients. The naive, central memory and Treg TCRB repertoires of patients appeared to be more similar to one another than those of healthy donors. A moderate, significant TCRB CDR3 shortening appeared in type 1 diabetes across four CD4+ subsets.

This clone was counted between two and nine times. What it binds is not known. Of the isolated RNA, all was reverse transcribed, and so the sequenced material was expressed TCRB transcripts. Generated by immunoSEQ multiplex PCR, the TCRdb table keeps only in-frame clones and is missing some. The sample shows approximately 250,000 clones, 15% to 20% of them seen only once. Sequencing input: naive CD4+ T cells from blood. This clonotype was obtained from a man aged 30-40 years with type 1 diabetes.

The CDR3 region is CASSLTDSLPGTDTQYF. The CDR3 region has the DNA TGTGCCAGCAGCTTGACTGACAGCCTCCCGGGCACAGATACGCAGTATTTT. V gene TRBV7-8 combines with J gene TRBJ2-3, with D possibly matching TRBD1 (5 bases). The CDR3 loop spans 17 amino acids. The germline CDR1 and CDR2 sequences are SGHVS and FQNEAQ. V was cut by 3 bases and J by 1 base, with 17 bases left in between. Full variable domain (rest looked up from reference TRBV7-8 and TRBJ2-3): GAGVSQSPRYKVAKRGQDVALRCDPISGHVSLFWYQQALGQGPEFLTYFQNEAQLDKSGLPSDRFFAERPEGSVSTLKIQRTQQEDSAVYLCASSLTDSLPGTDTQYFGPGTRLTVL.